A single sample is the source of the 4 T cell receptor beta chains below, sequenced in a study of shared clonotypes between healthy human individuals. Clones were sequenced by immunoSEQ multiplex PCR, and TCRdb holds only the in-frame ones, with some missing. The table shows 2 million to 3 million clones, with 90% to 95% occurring only once. Sample: naive CD4+ T cells from PBMCs. As for subset: CD45RA+ positively selected. These receptors all stem from a man in his late teens or twenties in good health. Some clones in this sample may be carry-over from other donors' samples.

This sequence joins TRBV5-6 and TRBJ2-6; 14 bases align to TRBD2. The CDR3 sequence is 19 residues long. With 6 bases clipped from V and 3 bases from J, the junction kept 11 bases outside the gene matches. CDR1 and CDR2 (germline): SGHDT, YYEEEE. The CDR3 loop reads CASTSLGTSGRNGANVLTF. CDR3 sequence (DNA): TGTGCCAGCACCTCCCTTGGGACTAGCGGGAGAAATGGGGCCAACGTCCTGACTTTC.

The chain employs TRBV28 and TRBJ2-7; 10 positions agree with TRBD1. The CDR3 spans 15 residues. With 6 bases clipped from V and 7 bases from J, the junction kept 12 bases outside the gene matches. Germline assignment: CDR1 MDHEN and CDR2 SYDVKM. CDR3 loop: CASRGQGSPWDEQYF. The CDR3 DNA sequence: TGTGCCAGCAGGGGACAGGGGTCGCCTTGGGATGAGCAGTACTTC.

The chain combines TRBV9 with TRBJ1-4; tentatively, D is TRBD1 (6 bases). Trimming stripped 4 bases from V and 7 bases from J, with 17 bases between. This CDR3 is 15 amino acids long. Germline V CDR1 and CDR2: SGDLS, YYNGEE. CDR3 sequence: CASSPRDNESEKLFF. CDR3 in DNA: TGTGCCAGCAGCCCCAGGGACAACGAGAGTGAAAAACTGTTTTTT. Using reference TRBV9 and TRBJ1-4 for the parts outside the CDR3, the full variable domain is DSGVTQTPKHLITATGQRVTLRCSPRSGDLSVYWYQQSLDQGLQFLIQYYNGEERAKGNILERFSAQQFPDLHSELNLSSLELGDSALYFCASSPRDNESEKLFFGSGTQLSVL.

This clone was counted once. The J gene is TRBJ2-5, the V gene TRBV19, with D possibly being TRBD1 or TRBD2 (6 bases each). The germline V gene has CDR1 LNHDA and CDR2 SQIVND (reference sequence). The CDR3 is 14 residues long. The V gene lost 1 base and the J gene lost 5 bases, with 11 bases spanning the gap. Here the CDR3 DNA reads TGTGCCAGTAGTATAGGGGGGGCGTTTGAGACCCAGTACTTC. Translating it yields CASSIGGAFETQYF.